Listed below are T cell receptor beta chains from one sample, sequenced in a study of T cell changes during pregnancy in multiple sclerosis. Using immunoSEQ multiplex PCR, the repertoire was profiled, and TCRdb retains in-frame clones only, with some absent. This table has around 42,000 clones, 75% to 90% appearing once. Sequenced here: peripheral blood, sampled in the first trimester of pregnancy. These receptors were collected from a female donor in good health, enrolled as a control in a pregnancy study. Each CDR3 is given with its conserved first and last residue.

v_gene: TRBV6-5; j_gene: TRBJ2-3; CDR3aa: CASNGFGDTQYF
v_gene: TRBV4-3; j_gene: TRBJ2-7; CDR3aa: CASSQDPSGPYEQYF
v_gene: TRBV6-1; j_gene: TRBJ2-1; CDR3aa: CASTPSSGRVNEQFF
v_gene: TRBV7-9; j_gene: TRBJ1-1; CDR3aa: CASSRDRGRYAEAFF
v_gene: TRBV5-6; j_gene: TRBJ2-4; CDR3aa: CASSLSGFKNIQYF
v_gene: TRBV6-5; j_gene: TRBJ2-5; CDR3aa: CASSSRLAGVLETQYF
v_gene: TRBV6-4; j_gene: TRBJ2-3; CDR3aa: CASSRLAGAGDTQYF
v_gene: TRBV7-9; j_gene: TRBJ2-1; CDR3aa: CATDYRGRPITAYNEQFF
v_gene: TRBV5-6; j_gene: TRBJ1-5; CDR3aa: CASSLSGVNQPQHF
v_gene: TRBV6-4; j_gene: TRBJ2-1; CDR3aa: CASSDNFELYNEQFF
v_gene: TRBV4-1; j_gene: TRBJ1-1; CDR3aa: CASSARGGGNTEAFF
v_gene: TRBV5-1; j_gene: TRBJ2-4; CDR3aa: CASSTGGGAKNIQYF
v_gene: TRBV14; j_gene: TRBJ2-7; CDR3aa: CASSLDRFPSYEQYF
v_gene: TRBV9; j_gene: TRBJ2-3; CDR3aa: CARLWPTEAPRGDTQYF
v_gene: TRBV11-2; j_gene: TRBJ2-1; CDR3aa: CASSSTSGGVHEQFF
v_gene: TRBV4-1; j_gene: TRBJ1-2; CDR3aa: CASSQRGLAYGYTF
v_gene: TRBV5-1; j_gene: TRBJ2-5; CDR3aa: CASRAPPPGQRFFFGTQYF
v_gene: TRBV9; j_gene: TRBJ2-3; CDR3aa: CASSAKSLDPRDTQYF
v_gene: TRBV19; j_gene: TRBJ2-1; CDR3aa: CASSIKRTGGNNEQFF
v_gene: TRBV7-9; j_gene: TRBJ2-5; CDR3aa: CAGSEGGETQYF
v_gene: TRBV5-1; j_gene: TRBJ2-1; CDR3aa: CASSLTPGLAGALDEQFF
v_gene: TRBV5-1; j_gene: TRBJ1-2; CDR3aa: CASSFGQGASGYTF
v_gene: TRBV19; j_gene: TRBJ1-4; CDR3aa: CASSAWTGGEKLFF
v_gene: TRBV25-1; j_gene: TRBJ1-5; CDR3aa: CASSVGNRAGPQHF
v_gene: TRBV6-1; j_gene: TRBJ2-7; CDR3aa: CASSERQGYEQYF
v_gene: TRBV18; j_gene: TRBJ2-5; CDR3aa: CASSPGQGQETQYF
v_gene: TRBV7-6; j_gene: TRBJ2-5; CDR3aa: CASSLDAGPTRETQYF
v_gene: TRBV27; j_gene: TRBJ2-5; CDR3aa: CASSQRWGETQYF
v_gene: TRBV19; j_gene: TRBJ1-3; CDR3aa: CASSLSGTGASF
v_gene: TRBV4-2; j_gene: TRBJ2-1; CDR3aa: CASSLGLAGPSTNEQFF
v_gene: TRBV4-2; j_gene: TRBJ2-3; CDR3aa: CASSQREPHTDTQYF
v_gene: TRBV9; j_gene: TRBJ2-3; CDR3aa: CASSVESSGGDTQYF
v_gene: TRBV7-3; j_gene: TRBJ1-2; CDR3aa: CASSFLSGGDYGYTF
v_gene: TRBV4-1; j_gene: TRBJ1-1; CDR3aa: CASSPSGVDTEAFF
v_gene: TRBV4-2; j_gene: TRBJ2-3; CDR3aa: CASSQEYGSTDTQYF
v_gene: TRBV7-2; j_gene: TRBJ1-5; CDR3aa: CASSLDRAQPQHF
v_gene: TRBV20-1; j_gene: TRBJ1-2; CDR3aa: CSARGGNGYTF
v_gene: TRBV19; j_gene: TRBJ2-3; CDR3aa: CASRTSQVDTQYF
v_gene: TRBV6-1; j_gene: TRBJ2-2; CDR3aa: CATTGQTYTGELFF
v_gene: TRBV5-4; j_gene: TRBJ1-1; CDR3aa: CASSPARGGEAFF
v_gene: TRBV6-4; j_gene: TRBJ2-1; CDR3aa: CASSAGTLQHEQFF
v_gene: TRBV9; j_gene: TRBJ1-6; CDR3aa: CASSAGTVPSPLHF
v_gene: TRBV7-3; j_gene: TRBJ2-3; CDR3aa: CASSSLGTDTQYF
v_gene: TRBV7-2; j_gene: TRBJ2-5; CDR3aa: CASSSRGLAETQYF
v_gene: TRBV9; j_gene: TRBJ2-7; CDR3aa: CASSVEAGGRDEQYF
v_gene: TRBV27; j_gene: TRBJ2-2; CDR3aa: CASGLGTGITGELFF
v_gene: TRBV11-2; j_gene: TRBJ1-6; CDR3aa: CASSWTAPNSPLHF
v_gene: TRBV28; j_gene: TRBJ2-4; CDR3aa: CASGSLREGAAKNIQYF
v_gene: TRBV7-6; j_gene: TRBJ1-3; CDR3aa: CASSLDMRGNTIYF
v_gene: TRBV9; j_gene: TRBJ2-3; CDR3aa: CASSVGREGSGDTQYF
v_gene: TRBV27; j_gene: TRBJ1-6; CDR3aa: CASSLWKVATGVSPLHF
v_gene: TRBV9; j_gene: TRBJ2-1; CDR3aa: CASSPRAEHNEQFF
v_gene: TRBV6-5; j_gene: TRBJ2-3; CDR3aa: CASSSRLAGDRDTQYF
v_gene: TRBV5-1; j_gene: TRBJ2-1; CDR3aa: CASSLGWPAGGRGHEQFF
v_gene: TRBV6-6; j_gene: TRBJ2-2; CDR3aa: CASSPRRGDTGELFF
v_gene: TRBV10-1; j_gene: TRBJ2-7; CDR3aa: CASSEGSYEQYF
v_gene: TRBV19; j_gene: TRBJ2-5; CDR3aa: CASSILSGSQETQYF
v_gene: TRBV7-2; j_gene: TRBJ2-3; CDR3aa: CASSIYWTGAEDTQYF